The 24 T cell receptor beta chains presented below share a single source sample, sequenced in a study of siplizumab effects on memory and regulatory T cells. The repertoire was sequenced with immunoSEQ multiplex PCR; TCRdb's copy has only in-frame clones and lacks some. The sample lists 90,000 to 120,000 clones; about nine tenths were seen once. Source material: CD4+ T cells sorted from blood. The receptors come from a human donor in good health. Some clones in this sample may be carry-over from other donors' samples.

A word on this clone: Other DNA variants within this sample encode the same CDR3. The chain has TRBV11-3 and TRBJ1-1, with D tentatively TRBD1 (6 bases). CDR1 and CDR2 (germline): SGHNT, YENEEA. The CDR3 has 13 amino acids. With 0 bases removed from V and 9 bases from J, the gap between germline ends came to 11 bases. CDR3 residues: CASSLDHRGKAFF. DNA for the CDR3: TGTGCCAGCAGCTTAGATCATAGGGGGAAAGCTTTCTTT.

V gene TRBV27 combines with J gene TRBJ1-2; weak D call: TRBD1 (5 bases). Germline lookup yields CDR1 MNHEY and CDR2 SMNVEV (reference sequence). Trimming took off 2 bases at V and 7 bases at J, with 14 bases between the two ends. CDR3 length equals 14 residues. As DNA, the CDR3 is TGTGCCAGCAGTTTAGGTGGGGGGTTTCCTGGCTACACCTTC. It translates to CASSLGGGFPGYTF.

The chain uses TRBV19 and TRBJ2-5; D possibly corresponds to TRBD2 (7 bases). The CDR3 is 15 residues long. V was trimmed by 8 bases and J by 5 bases, leaving 21 bases between them. The germline V gene encodes CDR1 LNHDA and CDR2 SQIVND (reference sequence). The CDR3 nucleotides read TGTGCCAGTTCGGAGACTAGGGGGGGTTGGGAGACCCAGTACTTC. It is translated as CASSETRGGWETQYF. The full variable domain, in which reference TRBV19 and TRBJ2-5 provide the parts outside the CDR3, is DGGITQSPKYLFRKEGQNVTLSCEQNLNHDAMYWYRQDPGQGLRLIYYSQIVNDFQKGDIAEGYSVSREKKESFPLTVTSAQKNPTAFYLCASSETRGGWETQYFGPGTRLLVL.

The genes are TRBV6-1 and TRBJ2-5, with 9 bases identical to TRBD1. After removal of 8 bases from V and 5 bases from J, the junction contained 9 bases not matched to a gene. Per the germline V gene, CDR1 is MNHNS and CDR2 is SASEGT. The CDR3 is 14 amino acids. The CDR3 loop reads CASDTGGFRETQYF. The CDR3 nucleotides read TGTGCCAGCGATACAGGGGGCTTCCGGGAGACCCAGTACTTC.

The chain's CDR3 is CASSLSGRGREQYF. The CDR3 coding sequence is TGTGCCAGCAGCTTGTCAGGAAGAGGGAGGGAGCAGTACTTC. This chain connects TRBV5-5 to TRBJ2-7; perhaps TRBD2 as D (6 bases). From germline, CDR1 is SGHKS and CDR2 YYEKEE (reference sequence). The CDR3 covers 14 residues. V shed 1 base and J shed 7 bases, with 15 bases lying between them.

The chain's CDR3 is CASSISRNTEAFF. CDR3 bases: TGTGCCAGTAGTATATCCAGGAACACTGAAGCTTTCTTT. The rearrangement uses TRBV19 and TRBJ1-1; no reliable D call. From germline, CDR1 is LNHDA and CDR2 SQIVND (reference sequence). This CDR3 is built from 13 residues. V was shortened by 2 bases and J by 1 base, with 5 bases between the two germline ends.

The chain combines TRBV7-3 with TRBJ2-1, with D tentatively TRBD1 or TRBD2 (5 bases each). Germline CDR1 SGHTA, CDR2 FQGTGA. V dropped 2 bases and J dropped 0 bases, with 5 bases sitting between them. CDR3 length: 14 residues. The CDR3: CASSLGGSYNEQFF. In nucleotides, the CDR3 is TGTGCCAGCAGCTTAGGGGGCTCCTACAATGAGCAGTTCTTC.

The chain employs TRBV4-1 and TRBJ2-3; D is uncertain. The CDR3 runs to 18 residues. Germline V CDR1 and CDR2: MGHRA, YSYEKL. Deletions cut 4 bases from V and 0 bases from J, with 20 bases between. This CDR3 is CASSPGDMGFRSTDTQYF. CDR3 coding DNA: TGCGCCAGCAGCCCAGGAGACATGGGGTTTCGAAGCACAGATACGCAGTATTTT.

The chain recombines TRBV7-8 with TRBJ2-7; TRBD2 might be the D (5 bases). This CDR3 has 16 residues. Between the trimmed V and J ends, which lost 3 bases and 1 base, there was a span of 16 bases. Germline V lookup: CDR1 SGHVS, CDR2 FQNEAQ. CDR3 amino acids: CASSFGLIMGSYEQYF. In DNA, the CDR3 is TGTGCCAGCAGCTTTGGACTTATCATGGGTTCCTACGAGCAGTACTTC.

The chain combines TRBV28 with TRBJ2-1; tentatively, D is TRBD1 (6 bases). With 6 bases removed from V and 4 bases from J, the gap between germline ends came to 13 bases. There are 14 residues in the CDR3. The germline V gene encodes CDR1 MDHEN and CDR2 SYDVKM. CDR3 DNA: TGTGCCAGCAGCCCGACAGGAGAGTACAATGAGCAGTTCTTC. Amino acids: CASSPTGEYNEQFF.

The chain couples TRBV11-2 to TRBJ2-3; 9 positions agree with TRBD2. Per the germline V gene, CDR1 is SGHAT and CDR2 is FQNNGV. Trimming took 5 bases from V and 2 from J; bases not matched to a gene: 8. The CDR3 runs to 16 residues. The DNA for the CDR3 is TGTGCCAGCAGCCGGCGACTAGCGGAGTTCACAGATACGCAGTATTTT. Translation: CASSRRLAEFTDTQYF.

The chain recombines TRBV11-2 with TRBJ1-1; D not certain. Per germline, CDR1 SGHAT and CDR2 FQNNGV. V shed 4 bases and J shed 4 bases, with 13 bases lying between them. CDR3 length: 14 amino acids. The CDR3 spells CASSSLHGITEAFF. In DNA, the CDR3 is TGTGCCAGCAGCTCCCTCCACGGCATCACTGAAGCTTTCTTT.

This sequence joins TRBV7-3 and TRBJ2-5, with D possibly TRBD2 on 5 matching bases. The V and J ends lost 8 bases and 3 bases respectively, with 16 bases between them. The CDR3 runs 14 residues. CDR1 and CDR2 (germline): SGHTA, FQGTGA. The CDR3 reads CASAEEAGKETQYF. For the CDR3, the DNA is TGTGCCAGCGCTGAGGAGGCGGGCAAAGAGACCCAGTACTTC.

The rearrangement uses TRBV11-2 and TRBJ1-4; 9 nucleotides agree with TRBD1. This CDR3 is 15 amino acids long. Germline V gives CDR1 SGHAT, CDR2 FQNNGV. With V trimmed by 6 bases and J by 7 bases, 9 bases remained unmatched. CDR3 bases: TGTGCCAGCAGGGAACCCGGGACAGGGATTGAAAAACTGTTTTTT. Its translation is CASREPGTGIEKLFF.

There are a few counts of this clone. V is TRBV28 and J is TRBJ1-2, with D maybe TRBD1 (5 bases). This CDR3 has 13 residues. Germline values: CDR1 MDHEN, CDR2 SYDVKM. Trimming took 3 bases from V and 6 from J, leaving 11 bases between them. CDR3 sequence reads: CASSLQGGDGYTF. The CDR3 DNA follows: TGTGCCAGCAGTTTGCAGGGAGGAGATGGCTACACCTTC.

V usage is TRBV7-8 and J usage is TRBJ1-5; the match to TRBD1 covers 9 bases. In germline, CDR1 is SGHVS, CDR2 FQNEAQ. V shed 2 bases, J shed 0 bases, and the junction held 2 bases outside the gene matches. CDR3 length: 16 residues. CDR3 bases: TGTGCCAGCAGCTTAACGGACAGGGGTAGCAATCAGCCCCAGCATTTT. This encodes CASSLTDRGSNQPQHF.

The chain links TRBV11-3 to TRBJ2-4; D is possibly TRBD1 (6 bases). The V gene's germline CDR1 is SGHNT and CDR2 YENEEA. The CDR3 has 16 residues. Trimming cost V 1 base and J 6 bases, with 16 bases left between them. The DNA for the CDR3 is TGTGCCAGCAGCTTAGCCGGGACACTGGGGGCAAACATTCAGTACTTC. The encoded protein is CASSLAGTLGANIQYF. The full variable domain, rest sourced from reference TRBV11-3 and TRBJ2-4, is EAGVVQSPRYKIIEKKQPVAFWCNPISGHNTLYWYLQNLGQGPELLIRYENEEAVDDSQLPKDRFSAERLKGVDSTLKIQPAELGDSAVYLCASSLAGTLGANIQYFGAGTRLSVL.

V and J are TRBV9 and TRBJ2-1; the match to TRBD2 covers 7 bases. Germline V gives CDR1 SGDLS, CDR2 YYNGEE. V dropped 3 bases and J dropped 7; count of bases not matched to a gene: 13. This CDR3 is 16 amino acids long. CDR3 bases: TGTGCCAGCAGCGCCTACAGCGGGATGGGATTTAATGAGCAGTTCTTC. Translating it yields CASSAYSGMGFNEQFF.

The V gene is TRBV18, the J gene TRBJ1-1, with D unresolved. The length of the CDR3 is 14 residues. V was clipped by 3 bases and J by 1 base, with 9 bases between them. Germline-derived CDR1 and CDR2 are KGHSH and LQKENI. The CDR3 nucleotides are TGTGCCAGCTCACCGGTTAAAGCGAACACTGAAGCTTTCTTT. Encoded protein: CASSPVKANTEAFF. The entire variable domain, with the rest obtained from reference TRBV18 and TRBJ1-1, is as follows: NAGVMQNPRHLVRRRGQEARLRCSPMKGHSHVYWYRQLPEEGLKFMVYLQKENIIDESGMPKERFSAEFPKEGPSILRIQQVVRGDSAAYFCASSPVKANTEAFFGQGTRLTVV.

The chain employs TRBV5-6 and TRBJ2-4; 13 nucleotides align to TRBD2. This CDR3 contains 15 residues. Trimming cost V 5 bases and J 10 bases; bases outside gene matches: 9. Germline values: CDR1 SGHDT, CDR2 YYEEEE. CDR3 DNA: TGTGCCAGCAGTCGGACTAGCGGGGGCCAAGGGATTCAGTACTTC. Its translation is CASSRTSGGQGIQYF. Supplemented by reference TRBV5-6 and TRBJ2-4, the full variable domain reads DAGVTQSPTHLIKTRGQQVTLRCSPKSGHDTVSWYQQALGQGPQFIFQYYEEEERQRGNFPDRFSGHQFPNYSSELNVNALLLGDSALYLCASSRTSGGQGIQYFGAGTRLSVL.

The chain recombines TRBV4-1 with TRBJ1-4; D gene unclear. The V gene's germline CDR1 is MGHRA and CDR2 YSYEKL. This CDR3 comprises 15 residues. Trimming stripped 0 bases from V and 8 bases from J, with 13 bases between. In nucleotides, the CDR3 is TGCGCCAGCAGCCAAGAGGGTCCCATCCAGGAAAAACTGTTTTTT. It yields the protein CASSQEGPIQEKLFF.

V and J are TRBV7-9 and TRBJ2-3, with 7 bases that match TRBD1. Germline values: CDR1 SEHNR, CDR2 FQNEAQ (reference sequence). The CDR3 has 14 residues. Trimming took 11 bases from V and 2 from J; bases not matched to a gene: 10. The chain's CDR3 is CAGYLTGNTDTQYF. In nucleotides, the CDR3 is TGTGCCGGTTACTTGACAGGGAACACAGATACGCAGTATTTT.

Only one count was recorded for this clone. V gene TRBV10-3 combines with J gene TRBJ1-5; 7 bases line up with TRBD1. Unmatched junction bases numbered 10, after V lost 4 bases and J lost 7 bases. Germline V CDR1 and CDR2: ENHRY, SYGVKD. The CDR3 contains 15 residues. The CDR3 loop is CAISVNRGRGQPQHF. CDR3 DNA sequence: TGTGCCATCAGTGTCAACAGGGGAAGGGGCCAGCCCCAGCATTTT.

The V and J genes are TRBV15 and TRBJ2-5; D gene uncertain. The CDR3 sequence is 13 residues long. CDR1 and CDR2 from the germline V gene are LNHNV and YYDKDF (reference sequence). V was trimmed by 6 bases and J by 4 bases, leaving 12 bases between them. CDR3 in amino acids: CATRVGRRETQYF. The CDR3, as DNA: TGTGCCACCAGAGTTGGCAGGCGAGAGACCCAGTACTTC.